Listed below are T cell receptor beta chains from one sample, sequenced in a study of blood T cell repertoires in COVID-19. Libraries were prepared by immunoSEQ multiplex PCR; TCRdb keeps only in-frame clonotypes and omits some of them. Of roughly 250,000 clones in the sample, about 80% were seen once. Specimen: peripheral blood. The receptors here all came from a man over 45 with active or convalescent COVID-19. Both conserved end residues are part of each CDR3. The order of the fields is D gene, J gene, V gene, clone size, CDR3 DNA, CDR3 protein. A D gene is named only where the DNA matches it firmly. Not all rows give a size; the values are once, few, many and, for expanded clones, a class.

D: TRBD2; J: TRBJ2-1; V: TRBV3-1/TRBV3-2; size: .; DNA: TGTGCCAGCAGCCAAGATACAGCGGGGCTCGACAATGAGCAGTTCTTC; CDR3: CASSQDTAGLDNEQFF
D: TRBD1; J: TRBJ1-6; V: TRBV6-2/TRBV6-3; size: .; DNA: TGTGCCAGCAGTTACCGAGGGGGCTCCGGGACACCTAATAATTCACCCCTCCACTTT; CDR3: CASSYRGGSGTPNNSPLHF
D: TRBD1; J: TRBJ2-2; V: TRBV28; size: .; DNA: TGTGCCAGCAGTTCGGGACAGGGTAGTACCGGGGAGCTGTTTTTT; CDR3: CASSSGQGSTGELFF
D: .; J: TRBJ2-7; V: TRBV6-5; size: .; DNA: TGTGCCAGCAGCCCCGGGTCTACCTACGAGCAGTACTTC; CDR3: CASSPGSTYEQYF
D: TRBD1; J: TRBJ1-2; V: TRBV27; size: few; DNA: TGTGCCAGCAGGCTAGTAGGGGGCTACTATGGCTACACCTTC; CDR3: CASRLVGGYYGYTF
D: TRBD1; J: TRBJ1-1; V: TRBV6-2/TRBV6-3; size: .; DNA: TGTGCCAGCAGTTACAGGGGGCGAACTGAAGCTTTCTTT; CDR3: CASSYRGRTEAFF
D: .; J: TRBJ1-1; V: TRBV25-1; size: .; DNA: TGCTCACTCCCGATGAACACTGAAGCTTTCTTT; CDR3: CSLPMNTEAFF
D: .; J: TRBJ1-5; V: TRBV6-1; size: .; DNA: TGTGCCAGCAGTGCTAAGGGCGCGGGGGTTGGCAATCAGCCCCAGCATTTT; CDR3: CASSAKGAGVGNQPQHF
D: TRBD1; J: TRBJ1-6; V: TRBV7-6; size: once; DNA: TGTGCCAGCAGCTTAGGCGGACAGGGCCGACTATCCAATTCACCCCTCCACTTT; CDR3: CASSLGGQGRLSNSPLHF
D: .; J: TRBJ2-1; V: TRBV7-9; size: .; DNA: TGTGCCAGCAGCTTAATAGGACAGCCGGGATATGAGCAGTTCTTC; CDR3: CASSLIGQPGYEQFF
D: .; J: TRBJ1-5; V: TRBV12-3/TRBV12-4; size: .; DNA: TGTGCCAGCAGTGGACAGAACAATCAGCCCCAGCATTTT; CDR3: CASSGQNNQPQHF
D: .; J: TRBJ1-6; V: TRBV6-6; size: .; DNA: TGTGCCAGCAGAACGGACTATTCACCCCTCCACTTT; CDR3: CASRTDYSPLHF
D: .; J: TRBJ1-1; V: TRBV5-5; size: .; DNA: TGTGCCAGCAGCTTGGGTATGAACACTGAAGCTTTCTTT; CDR3: CASSLGMNTEAFF
D: .; J: TRBJ1-1; V: TRBV28; size: .; DNA: TGTGCCAGCAGTTTATCTTCGAACACTGAAGCTTTCTTT; CDR3: CASSLSSNTEAFF
D: TRBD1; J: TRBJ1-4; V: TRBV4-3; size: .; DNA: TGCGCCAGCAGCCATTTTACGAGTCAGGGGGCAGTTGGTGAAAAACTGTTTTTT; CDR3: CASSHFTSQGAVGEKLFF
D: .; J: TRBJ1-5; V: TRBV2; size: .; DNA: TGTGCCAGCCGGGCAGGGTCCAATCAGCCCCAGCATTTT; CDR3: CASRAGSNQPQHF
D: TRBD1; J: TRBJ2-1; V: TRBV10-3; size: .; DNA: TGTGCCATCATGAGAGGACAGGGAGAGGGCTCCTACAATGAGCAGTTCTTC; CDR3: CAIMRGQGEGSYNEQFF
D: .; J: TRBJ1-1; V: TRBV5-1; size: .; DNA: TGCGCCAGCAGCTCTTGGGCGGGAGCTTTCTTT; CDR3: CASSSWAGAFF
D: TRBD1; J: TRBJ2-5; V: TRBV5-4; size: .; DNA: TGTGCCAGCAGCCTGACGACAGGGGACGTGGGTCGCACCCAGTACTTC; CDR3: CASSLTTGDVGRTQYF
D: TRBD2; J: TRBJ2-1; V: TRBV14; size: .; DNA: TGTGCCAGCAGCCACGGCGGGGGAGTCTACAATGAGCAGTTCTTC; CDR3: CASSHGGGVYNEQFF
D: .; J: TRBJ2-3; V: TRBV2; size: .; DNA: TGTGCCAGCAGCGAAACTCAGGTACCGGACACAGATACGCAGTATTTT; CDR3: CASSETQVPDTDTQYF
D: .; J: TRBJ1-1; V: TRBV30; size: .; DNA: TGTGCCTGTGAGACGGTAGCGAACACTGAAGCTTTCTTT; CDR3: CACETVANTEAFF
D: .; J: TRBJ2-5; V: TRBV7-9; size: .; DNA: TGTGCCAGCAGCGAAAGACAGGTCCAAGAGACCCAGTACTTC; CDR3: CASSERQVQETQYF
D: TRBD1; J: TRBJ1-2; V: TRBV28; size: .; DNA: TGTGCCAGCAGACGAACAGGGGGTCAAGGCTACACCTTC; CDR3: CASRRTGGQGYTF
D: TRBD1; J: TRBJ2-5; V: TRBV6-5; size: .; DNA: TGTGCCAGCAGGGGCGACAGGGTAGTCCAAGAGACCCAGTACTTC; CDR3: CASRGDRVVQETQYF
D: .; J: TRBJ2-2; V: TRBV3-1/TRBV3-2; size: .; DNA: TGTGCCAGCAGCCAACCCCGCGGGGACAGAGGCTTAAACACCGGGGAGCTGTTTTTT; CDR3: CASSQPRGDRGLNTGELFF
D: .; J: TRBJ1-6; V: TRBV7-2; size: .; DNA: TGTGCCAGCAGCTTAGCAGGGGTAAATTCACCCCTCCACTTT; CDR3: CASSLAGVNSPLHF
D: TRBD1; J: TRBJ1-5; V: TRBV10-3; size: once; DNA: TGTGCCATCAGTCAAGGACAGGGAGGACAGCCCCAGCATTTT; CDR3: CAISQGQGGQPQHF
D: .; J: TRBJ1-1; V: TRBV27; size: .; DNA: TGTGCCAGCAGTTCCCAAACGACAGCCACAAACACTGAAGCTTTCTTT; CDR3: CASSSQTTATNTEAFF
D: TRBD1; J: TRBJ2-7; V: TRBV4-3; size: .; DNA: TGCGCCAGCATCCCGACAGGGTTTTACGAGCAGTACTTC; CDR3: CASIPTGFYEQYF
D: TRBD1; J: TRBJ1-1; V: TRBV18; size: .; DNA: TGTGCCAGCTCATCGGACAGGGGAGGGGAAGCTTTCTTT; CDR3: CASSSDRGGEAFF
D: .; J: TRBJ2-3; V: TRBV21-1; size: .; DNA: TGTGCCAGCAGTAGAAGAGCGTATCCAGATTTCACAGATACGCAGTATTTT; CDR3: CASSRRAYPDFTDTQYF
D: .; J: TRBJ1-1; V: TRBV12-5; size: .; DNA: TGTGCTAGTGGTTTGGTACGGGAGATTATGAACACTGAAGCTTTCTTT; CDR3: CASGLVREIMNTEAFF
D: .; J: TRBJ1-2; V: TRBV7-9; size: .; DNA: TGTGCCAGCAGCTTAGGGACGGGGGATACAGCTAACTATGGCTACACCTTC; CDR3: CASSLGTGDTANYGYTF
D: .; J: TRBJ1-1; V: TRBV6-1; size: .; DNA: TGTGCCAGCAGTGAATTTGGAGGTAACCTCGAAGCTTTCTTT; CDR3: CASSEFGGNLEAFF
D: .; J: TRBJ2-7; V: TRBV5-1; size: .; DNA: TGCGCCAGCAAGCCGGACAGCAGCTCCTACGAGCAGTACTTC; CDR3: CASKPDSSSYEQYF
D: .; J: TRBJ1-1; V: TRBV7-2; size: .; DNA: TGTGCCAGCAGCTTAGTCCTTAGGGCGGGGACTGAAGCTTTCTTT; CDR3: CASSLVLRAGTEAFF
D: .; J: TRBJ2-1; V: TRBV19; size: .; DNA: TGTGCCAGTAGTATCTCGGGATCCTACAATGAGCAGTTCTTC; CDR3: CASSISGSYNEQFF
D: .; J: TRBJ2-5; V: TRBV4-1; size: .; DNA: TGCGCCAGCAGCCAGTTAGGGGGAGGGCTATCGGAGACCCAGTACTTC; CDR3: CASSQLGGGLSETQYF
D: TRBD1; J: TRBJ2-1; V: TRBV28; size: .; DNA: TGTGCCAGCATCAGGGCCGGGACAGGAGACAATGAGCAGTTCTTC; CDR3: CASIRAGTGDNEQFF
D: .; J: TRBJ1-4; V: TRBV30; size: .; DNA: TGTGCCTGGATGGGCAGGGGCGCCATCGAACTGTTTTTT; CDR3: CAWMGRGAIELFF
D: .; J: TRBJ2-2; V: TRBV6-2/TRBV6-3; size: .; DNA: TGTGCCAGCAGTTACTCCAGGGTAAACACCGGGGAGCTGTTTTTT; CDR3: CASSYSRVNTGELFF
D: .; J: TRBJ1-2; V: TRBV14; size: .; DNA: TGTGCCAGCAGCCAGGAGGGGCCCCGGGGCTATGGCTACACCTTC; CDR3: CASSQEGPRGYGYTF
D: .; J: TRBJ1-2; V: TRBV6-6; size: few; DNA: TGTGCCAGCACCGACCGGACAGTTGGTAACTATGGCTACACCTTC; CDR3: CASTDRTVGNYGYTF
D: .; J: TRBJ1-3; V: TRBV5-8; size: .; DNA: TGTGCCAGCAGCCGCAGGGATTACTCTGGAAACACCATATATTTT; CDR3: CASSRRDYSGNTIYF
D: TRBD1; J: TRBJ2-1; V: TRBV6-5; size: .; DNA: TGTGCCAGCAGATACGGACAGGGAGTCTACAATGAGCAGTTCTTC; CDR3: CASRYGQGVYNEQFF
D: .; J: TRBJ2-1; V: TRBV7-8; size: .; DNA: TGTGCCAGCAGCCTTAACAATGAGCAGTTCTTC; CDR3: CASSLNNEQFF
D: TRBD1; J: TRBJ1-1; V: TRBV7-2; size: once; DNA: TGTGCCAGCAGCTTAGGGACGTGGGGACAGGGGGCGCGTAACACTGAAGCTTTCTTT; CDR3: CASSLGTWGQGARNTEAFF
D: TRBD1; J: TRBJ1-1; V: TRBV6-5; size: .; DNA: TGTGCCAGCAGTTACCTCCGGACAGGGCTGAACACTGAAGCTTTCTTT; CDR3: CASSYLRTGLNTEAFF
D: TRBD1; J: TRBJ1-2; V: TRBV27; size: few; DNA: TGTGCCAGCAGTACCAGACAGGGAGTATTTTCGGAAAACTATGGCTACACCTTC; CDR3: CASSTRQGVFSENYGYTF
D: .; J: TRBJ1-5; V: TRBV13; size: once; DNA: TGTGCCAGCAGGTATCCTACAGGCTTCAATCAGCCCCAGCATTTT; CDR3: CASRYPTGFNQPQHF
D: TRBD2; J: TRBJ2-2; V: TRBV5-4; size: .; DNA: TGTGCCAGCAGCTTGATGGTAGCGGGGGGAGCCGGGGAGCTGTTTTTT; CDR3: CASSLMVAGGAGELFF
D: .; J: TRBJ2-1; V: TRBV5-5; size: .; DNA: TGTGCCAGCAGCTTAGGAGGGACAGCTTACAATGAGCAGTTCTTC; CDR3: CASSLGGTAYNEQFF